One and the same sample provided the 30 T cell receptor beta chains below, sequenced in a study of esophageal squamous cell carcinoma under preoperative chemotherapy. TCRdb reprocessed the PCR reads via MiXCR and lists one record per CDR3 protein. The sample carries about 32,000 distinct CDR3 sequences, approximately 55% recorded once. Sample time point: after preoperative PTX-NDP chemotherapy. Sampling was performed from a patient given preoperative chemotherapy. All receptors come from a human donor with esophageal squamous cell carcinoma. The donor label of this sample is uncertain.

Comments on this clonotype: One junction end disagrees with the germline gene, perhaps due to a read error. CDR3 DNA: TGTGCCAGCAGCCTCAAACTGGGGCTGGGGGCCAAAGATACGCAGTACTTT. It yields the protein CASSLKLGLGAKDTQYF. The V gene is TRBV7-3, the J gene TRBJ2-4, with D maybe TRBD1 (6 bases). Germline V gene sequence: CDR1 SGHTA, CDR2 FQGTGA. CDR3 length equals 17 residues.

The chain has TRBV5-1 and TRBJ1-1; D may be TRBD1 (6 bases). The CDR3 has 14 amino acids. V was clipped by 6 bases and J by 0 bases, with 12 bases between them. The germline V gene has CDR1 SGHRS and CDR2 YFSETQ. DNA of the CDR3: TGCGCCAGCAAATTAGGGGGGTTGAACACTGAAGCTTTCTTT. This translates into CASKLGGLNTEAFF.

This clonotype was observed a few times. The chain uses TRBV12-3 or TRBV12-4 and TRBJ2-3; no clear D gene. V was cut by 6 bases and J by 3 bases, with 19 bases left in between. The CDR3 contains 16 residues. The CDR3 DNA reads TGTGCCAGCAGGACTTACCGGGCCTTCAATACAGATACGCAGTATTTT. This gives the protein CASRTYRAFNTDTQYF.

This clonotype turned up a few times. Here the CDR3 reads CASSEVAGTDTQYF. The CDR3, as DNA: TGCGCCAGCAGTGAGGTAGCGGGAACAGATACGCAGTATTTT. The J gene is TRBJ2-3, the V gene TRBV10-2, with 8 nucleotides matching TRBD2. Germline V lookup: CDR1 WSHSY, CDR2 SAAADI. The CDR3 is 14 residues long. J gave up 3 bases and V 2 bases, and 1 base lay outside the gene matches.

This sequence joins TRBV7-8 and TRBJ2-3; weak D call: TRBD2 (6 bases). The J call may be in error: the DNA end matches TRBJ2-7 better. The germline V gene has CDR1 SGHVS and CDR2 FQNEAQ. The CDR3 is 13 residues long. CDR3 nucleotide sequence: TGTGCCAGGGGGTTGGGAGGCAAAAACACGCAGTACTTC. Its protein is CARGLGGKNTQYF.

This clonotype has a handful of counts. The chain has TRBV6-1 and TRBJ2-2; the D gene is possibly TRBD2 (5 bases). The J call may be wrong; the DNA end is better matched by TRBJ2-3. This CDR3 spans 11 amino acids. Looked up from germline, CDR1 is MNHNS and CDR2 is SASEGT. The CDR3 protein is CASVGTGAQYF. CDR3 coding DNA: TGTGCCAGCGTAGGCACCGGGGCGCAGTATTTT.

The chain joins TRBV6-2 or TRBV6-3 to TRBJ2-1, with D perhaps TRBD1 (5 bases). CDR1 is MNHEY, CDR2 SVGEGT, per germline. CDR3 size: 14 residues. The ends were cut back, 0 bases at V and 10 bases at J, with 13 bases in the middle. The CDR3 region is CASSYSPQGYEQFF. The DNA of the CDR3 is TGTGCCAGCAGTTACTCGCCCCAGGGTTACGAGCAGTTCTTC.

As concerns this clonotype: One end of the junction is discordant with germline, which a read error may explain. The chain recombines TRBV6-1 with TRBJ2-2; D remains ambiguous. This CDR3 region has 16 residues. Germline V gene sequence: CDR1 MNHNS, CDR2 SASEGT. For the CDR3, the DNA is TGTGCCAGCAGTCCTCTTGACGGAGCGAACACCAGGGAGCTGTTTTTT. Protein product: CASSPLDGANTRELFF.

Many counts were recorded for this clonotype. A read error is possible here, since a much larger clone lies one base away. The chain employs TRBV27 and TRBJ2-5; D gene uncertain. Per the germline V gene, CDR1 is MNHEY and CDR2 is SMNVEV (reference sequence). Trimming removed 6 bases from V and 11 bases from J, with 13 bases in between. CDR3 size: 11 residues. CDR3 loop: CASSSLREQYF. DNA for the CDR3: TGTGCCAGCAGCTCCTTGCGTGAGCAGTACTTC.

The rearrangement joins TRBV7-9 to TRBJ2-5; weak D call: TRBD2 (7 bases). The CDR3 contains 18 residues. V gave up 8 bases and J gave up 1 base, with 26 bases separating them. Looked up from germline, CDR1 is SEHNR and CDR2 is FQNEAQ (reference sequence). In DNA form, the CDR3 reads TGTGCCAGCCCCTCAGCGCGTTTTGAGGGGGGGATCCAAGAGACCCAGTACTTC. Translating it yields CASPSARFEGGIQETQYF.

On this clonotype: Its ends do not fully match the called genes, so a read error is possible. The chain couples TRBV7-8 to TRBJ2-2; possibly TRBD1 for D (5 bases). The CDR3 totals 16 residues. The V gene's germline CDR1 is SGHVS and CDR2 FQNEAQ. The CDR3 protein is CASRGLGAVSTEELYF. The CDR3 nucleotides are TGTGCCAGCAGGGGCCTAGGGGCTGTAAGCACCGAGGAGCTGTATTTT.

This sequence joins TRBV6-2 or TRBV6-3 and TRBJ1-2; no definite D call. Trimming pared 0 bases from V and 6 bases from J, leaving 8 bases between. The germline V gene encodes CDR1 MNHEY and CDR2 SVGEGT. The CDR3 runs to 13 residues. This CDR3 reads CASSYSQVNGYTF. The CDR3 region has the DNA TGTGCCAGCAGTTACTCTCAGGTCAATGGCTACACCTTC.

This chain connects TRBV5-5 to TRBJ2-1; 8 nucleotides align to TRBD2. V shed 0 bases, J shed 0 bases, and the junction held 8 bases outside the gene matches. The CDR3 consists of 18 residues. Germline V gene data show CDR1 as SGHKS and CDR2 as YYEKEE (reference sequence). This CDR3 is CASSLEGLAGSSYNEQFF. The CDR3, as DNA: TGTGCCAGCAGCTTGGAGGGTCTAGCGGGCTCCTCCTACAATGAGCAGTTCTTC.

This clonotype was seen many times. This sequence joins TRBV4-3 and TRBJ2-7; D assignment may be TRBD1 or TRBD2 (5 bases each). In germline, CDR1 is LGHNA, CDR2 YSLEER. The V end lost 0 bases, the J end lost 0 bases, and 12 bases lay between the germline ends. This CDR3 spans 16 amino acids. The chain's CDR3 is CASSQDHPGPSYEQYF. For the CDR3, the DNA is TGCGCCAGCAGCCAAGATCATCCGGGACCCTCCTACGAGCAGTACTTC.

This clonotype was found many times. V is TRBV6-2 or TRBV6-3 and J is TRBJ2-1; unclear D gene. The germline V gene has CDR1 MNHEY and CDR2 SVGEGT. V was pared by 6 bases and J by 10 bases, with 16 bases between. The CDR3 totals 13 residues. The CDR3 sequence is CASSTTGPREQFF. CDR3 DNA: TGTGCCAGCAGCACGACTGGACCTCGGGAGCAGTTCTTC.

The genes are TRBV7-2 and TRBJ2-3; TRBD2 matches at 8 bases. The CDR3 is made up of 20 amino acids. Germline V gives CDR1 SGHTA, CDR2 FQGNSA. Trimming at V came to 1 base and at J to 0 bases, leaving 15 bases not matched to a gene. CDR3 sequence: CASSLVPTSENKISTDTQYF. As DNA, the CDR3 is TGTGCCAGCAGCTTAGTCCCGACTAGCGAGAATAAAATTAGCACAGATACGCAGTATTTT.

The chain employs TRBV7-2 and TRBJ2-2; D not resolved. Germline lookup yields CDR1 SGHTA and CDR2 FQGNSA. V was pared by 6 bases and J by 16 bases, with 27 bases between. This CDR3 is built from 15 residues. The CDR3 region is CASRSLGSVTEAQFF. The CDR3 DNA reads as TGTGCCAGCAGATCCTTGGGAAGTGTCACCGAGGCGCAGTTTTTT.

As regards this clonotype: An end of the junction differs from the germline gene, which may be a read error. The V gene is TRBV11-2, the J gene TRBJ2-3; D unresolved. The CDR3 covers 14 residues. The germline V gene encodes CDR1 SGHAT and CDR2 FQNNGV. For the CDR3, the DNA is TGTGCCGGCAGCTCCGGTCGCCCCACAGATACGCAGTATTTT. Residues: CAGSSGRPTDTQYF. The complete variable domain, with remaining parts taken from reference TRBV11-2 and TRBJ2-3, reads EAGVAQSPRYKIIEKRQSVAFWCNPISGHATLYWYQQILGQGPKLLIQFQNNGVVDDSQLPKDRFSAERLKGVDSTLKIQPAKLEDSAVYLCAGSSGRPTDTQYFGPGTRLTVL.

This clonotype has more than one count but fewer than ten. V and J are TRBV11-3 and TRBJ1-1, with D possibly matching TRBD1 (6 bases). Germline loops: CDR1 SGHNT, CDR2 YENEEA. The CDR3 consists of 12 residues. The V end was cut by 6 bases, the J end by 10 bases, with 15 bases between. CDR3: CASSRNREVAFF. In nucleotides, the CDR3 is TGTGCCAGCAGTCGCAACAGGGAGGTAGCTTTCTTT.

Concerning this clonotype: The junction differs from germline at one of its ends, possibly a read error. The chain employs TRBV7-3 and TRBJ2-5; 8 bases align to TRBD2. Germline-derived CDR1 and CDR2 are SGHTA and FQGTGA. The CDR3 covers 17 residues. The CDR3 DNA reads TGTGCCAGCAGCCTCGGGCTGGGGCGGGGGGATGAAGAGACGCAGTATTTC. It codes for CASSLGLGRGDEETQYF.

With regard to this clonotype: The junction shows a germline mismatch at one end, possibly a read error. The chain links TRBV6-1 to TRBJ2-3, with 7 bases lining up with TRBD1. The CDR3 extends over 16 amino acids. Germline V lookup: CDR1 MNHNS, CDR2 SASEGT. CDR3 amino acids: CASSRNQGDGADIQYF. In DNA form, the CDR3 reads TGTGCCAGCAGTCGCAACCAGGGGGACGGGGCAGATATTCAGTATTTC.

This clonotype turned up a few times. The V gene is TRBV6-5, the J gene TRBJ2-1, with D possibly being TRBD2 (6 bases). This CDR3 has 14 amino acids. CDR1 MNHEY and CDR2 SVGAGI come from the germline V gene. V was clipped by 2 bases and J by 9 bases, with 14 bases between them. CDR3 sequence reads: CASSYRERRAEQFF. The DNA of the CDR3 is TGTGCCAGCAGTTACCGGGAGAGGCGGGCTGAGCAGTTCTTC.

This rearrangement joins TRBV11-2 to TRBJ2-5; maybe TRBD2 (7 bases). CDR3 length: 16 residues. The V end lost 6 bases, the J end lost 4 bases, and 21 bases lay between the germline ends. Germline assignment: CDR1 SGHAT and CDR2 FQNNGV. The CDR3 DNA follows: TGTGCCAGCAGGGGAGGAGGGGGGGGTGTCCCAGAGACCCAGTACTTC. It is translated as CASRGGGGGVPETQYF.

The chain carries TRBV7-9 and TRBJ2-3, with 8 bases lining up with TRBD2. Near its end, the DNA agrees better with TRBJ2-5, so the J call may be wrong. This CDR3 comprises 15 residues. Germline CDR1 reads SEHNR; CDR2 reads FQNEAQ (reference sequence). CDR3 nucleotide sequence: TGTGCCGGGGGCGACGGGGGGGGTGGCCCAGATACCCAGTACTTC. Amino acid sequence: CAGGDGGGGPDTQYF.

There are many counts of this clonotype. The chain joins TRBV6-2 or TRBV6-3 to TRBJ2-3, with 8 bases lining up with TRBD2. The CDR3 has 18 residues. V shed 1 base and J 2 bases; nucleotides not matched to a gene: 11. Germline V gene data show CDR1 as MNHEY and CDR2 as SVGEGT. This chain's CDR3 is CASSYLIAGGRNTDTQYF. The CDR3 DNA sequence: TGTGCCAGCAGTTACTTGATTGCGGGGGGCAGGAACACAGATACGCAGTATTTT.

Concerning this clonotype itself: At one end, the junction sequence differs from germline, possibly due to a read error. The rearrangement uses TRBV7-2 and TRBJ2-1; D unclear. This CDR3 comprises 15 residues. Germline lookup yields CDR1 SGHTA and CDR2 FQGNSA. The CDR3 DNA reads TGTGCCAGGGGCCCTCAGGCTGTGAGCACAGATGCGCAGTACTTT. Encoded protein: CARGPQAVSTDAQYF.

The table lists this clonotype with a count of one. A read error may account for a junction end that differs from germline. V and J are TRBV7-6 and TRBJ2-3, with D perhaps given as TRBD1 or TRBD2 (5 bases each). Germline-derived CDR1 and CDR2 are SGHVS and FNYEAQ. The CDR3 has 15 amino acids. This chain's CDR3 is CGRGSGPTAKDMQYF. For the CDR3, the DNA is TGTGGCCGCGGCTCGGGGCCGACAGCCAAGGACATGCAGTATTTC.

This clonotype has just a few counts. The chain joins TRBV6-5 to TRBJ1-4, with D tentatively TRBD1 (6 bases). The V gene's germline CDR1 is MNHEY and CDR2 SVGAGI. The CDR3 length is 16 residues. V was trimmed by 5 bases and J by 8 bases, leaving 21 bases between them. CDR3 sequence: CASSPRGGGIGEKLFF. Here the CDR3 DNA reads TGTGCCAGCAGTCCGCGAGGGGGAGGGATTGGGGAAAAACTGTTTTTT.

The chain employs TRBV11-3 and TRBJ2-6; D is undetermined. The end of the DNA is better explained by TRBJ2-5, so the J call may be wrong. This CDR3 region has 14 residues. Germline loops: CDR1 SGHNT, CDR2 YENEEA. The CDR3 DNA follows: TGTGCCAGCAGCCGAAGGGCAATCCAAGAGACCCAGTACTTC. This codes for CASSRRAIQETQYF.

The chain carries TRBV7-2 and TRBJ2-3; TRBD2 might be the D (5 bases). CDR3 size: 15 residues. Trimming left V 4 bases short and J 7 bases short, with 18 bases between. Germline lookup yields CDR1 SGHTA and CDR2 FQGNSA. Written as DNA, the CDR3 is TGTGCCAGCAGCTCTGGGAGTAGCTCCGTACATACGCAGTATTTT. This translates into CASSSGSSSVHTQYF. The whole variable domain, filled in from reference TRBV7-2 and TRBJ2-3, reads GAGVSQSPSNKVTEKGKDVELRCDPISGHTALYWYRQSLGQGLEFLIYFQGNSAPDKSGLPSDRFSAERTGGSVSTLTIQRTQQEDSAVYLCASSSGSSSVHTQYFGPGTRLTVL.